This record looks at one TCR beta chain sequence and its context. No antigen is known for it. These data originate in a study of persistence of HIV-infected CD4 T cells. Germline lookup yields CDR1 GTSNPN and CDR2 SVGIG (reference sequence). The CDR3 has 11 amino acids. Trimming took off 5 bases at V and 5 bases at J, with 4 bases between the two ends. This was the immunoSEQ version 4 assay in survey mode. TCRdb's table, derived via immunoSEQ multiplex PCR, lists solely in-frame clones and lacks some. The table shows approximately 40,000 clones, with about 80% occurring only once. Overlapping HIV-1 Gag 15-mer peptides at 0.85 to 1 ug per peptide per mL were used. CD40L/CD69 double-negative CD45RO-high memory CD4+ T cells were collected.

The rearrangement joins TRBV30 to TRBJ1-6; the D is unclear. This receptor was taken from an adult man with HIV who was CMV-seropositive. The material sequenced was CD4+ T cells sorted from PBMCs after roughly 18-hour stimulation, taken from a patient who received antiretroviral therapy. The CDR3 region is CAWDDNSPLHF. CDR3 nucleotides: TGTGCCTGGGACGATAATTCACCCCTCCACTTT.